This T cell receptor beta chain was sequenced for a study of beta chain features in type 1 diabetes. Study-wide results and limits: Healthy donors had naive, central memory and Treg TCRB repertoires that appeared less similar than those seen among patients. Significant though moderate, a shortening of TCRB CDR3s appeared in all four CD4+ subsets of Type 1 diabetes patients. A PCR bias possibly favoring shorter templates would apply equally to patients and controls.

Details on this clone: Its antigen is not identified.

Germline V gene sequence: CDR1 MNHNS, CDR2 SASEGT. V lost 4 bases, J lost 0 bases, and 3 bases stayed unmatched. The CDR3 has 15 amino acids. All of the isolated RNA was reverse transcribed, so expressed TCRB transcripts were sequenced. Clones were sequenced by immunoSEQ multiplex PCR, and TCRdb holds only the in-frame ones, with some missing. This table holds 150,000 to 190,000 clones, under 13% found once. The chain recombines TRBV6-1 with TRBJ2-4, with 7 positions matching TRBD2. The sample consisted of central memory CD4+ T cells from blood. This TCR was recovered from a man aged 30 to 39 with type 1 diabetes. The CDR3 nucleotides are TGTGCCAGCAGTGCGGGGGGAGTAGCCAAAAACATTCAGTACTTC. Its protein is CASSAGGVAKNIQYF.